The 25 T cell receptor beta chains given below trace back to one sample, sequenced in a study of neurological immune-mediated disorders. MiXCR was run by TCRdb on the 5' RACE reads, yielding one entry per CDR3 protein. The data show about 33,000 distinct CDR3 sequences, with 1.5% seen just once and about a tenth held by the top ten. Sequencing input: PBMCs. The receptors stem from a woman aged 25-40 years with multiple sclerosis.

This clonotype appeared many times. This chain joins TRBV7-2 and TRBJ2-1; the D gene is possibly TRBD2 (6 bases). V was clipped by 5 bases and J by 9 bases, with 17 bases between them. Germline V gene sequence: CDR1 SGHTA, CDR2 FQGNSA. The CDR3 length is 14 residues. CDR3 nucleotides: TGTGCCAGCAGCCAGATACTAGCAGTAGGTGAGCAGTTCTTC. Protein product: CASSQILAVGEQFF.

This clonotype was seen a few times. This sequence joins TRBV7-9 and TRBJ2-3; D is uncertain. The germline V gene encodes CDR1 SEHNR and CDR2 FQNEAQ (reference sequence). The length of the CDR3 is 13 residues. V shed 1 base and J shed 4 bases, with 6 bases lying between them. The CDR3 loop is CASSLGDADTQYF. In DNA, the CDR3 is TGTGCCAGCAGCTTAGGAGACGCAGATACGCAGTATTTT.

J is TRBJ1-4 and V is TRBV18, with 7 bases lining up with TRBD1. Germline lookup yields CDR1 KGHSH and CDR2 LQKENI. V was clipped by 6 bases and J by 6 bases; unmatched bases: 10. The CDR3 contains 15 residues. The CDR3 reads CASSFSTGADEKLFF. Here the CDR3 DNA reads TGTGCCAGCTCGTTCTCTACAGGGGCGGATGAAAAACTGTTTTTT.

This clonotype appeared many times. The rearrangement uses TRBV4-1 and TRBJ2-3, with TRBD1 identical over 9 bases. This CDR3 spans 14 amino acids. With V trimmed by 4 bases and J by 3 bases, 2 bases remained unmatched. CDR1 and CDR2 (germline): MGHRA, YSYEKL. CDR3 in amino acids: CASSLGTGTDTQYF. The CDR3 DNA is TGCGCCAGCAGCCTGGGGACAGGGACAGATACGCAGTATTTT.

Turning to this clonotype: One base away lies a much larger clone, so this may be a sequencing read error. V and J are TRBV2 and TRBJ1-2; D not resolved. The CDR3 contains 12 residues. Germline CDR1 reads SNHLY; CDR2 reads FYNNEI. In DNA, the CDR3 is TGTGACAGCAGTGCAGGCGTCTATGGCTACACCTTC. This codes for CDSSAGVYGYTF.

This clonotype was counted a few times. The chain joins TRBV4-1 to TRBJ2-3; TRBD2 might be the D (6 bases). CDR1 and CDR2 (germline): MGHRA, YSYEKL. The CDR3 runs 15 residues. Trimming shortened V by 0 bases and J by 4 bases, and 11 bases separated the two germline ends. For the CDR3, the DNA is TGCGCCAGCAGCCAAGACGGGAGCCGGGCAGATACGCAGTATTTT. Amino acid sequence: CASSQDGSRADTQYF.

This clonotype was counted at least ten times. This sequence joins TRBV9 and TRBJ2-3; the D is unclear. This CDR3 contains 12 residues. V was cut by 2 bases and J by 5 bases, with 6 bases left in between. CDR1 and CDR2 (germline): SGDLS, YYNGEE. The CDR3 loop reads CASSVRGDTQYF. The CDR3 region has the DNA TGTGCCAGCAGCGTCCGAGGAGATACGCAGTATTTT.

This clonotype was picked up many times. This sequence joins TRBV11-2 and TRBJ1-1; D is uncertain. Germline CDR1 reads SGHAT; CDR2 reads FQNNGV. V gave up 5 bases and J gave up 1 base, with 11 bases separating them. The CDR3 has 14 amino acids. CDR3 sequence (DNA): TGTGCCAGCAGCGCAAGAGGGCAGAACACTGAAGCTTTCTTT. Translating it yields CASSARGQNTEAFF.

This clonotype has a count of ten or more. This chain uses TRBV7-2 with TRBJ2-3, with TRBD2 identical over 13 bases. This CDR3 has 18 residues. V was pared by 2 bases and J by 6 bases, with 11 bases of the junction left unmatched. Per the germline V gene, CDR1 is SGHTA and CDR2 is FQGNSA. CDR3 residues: CASSLNPTSGGHRDTQYF. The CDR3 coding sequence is TGTGCCAGCAGCTTAAACCCGACTAGCGGGGGGCACAGGGATACGCAGTATTTT.

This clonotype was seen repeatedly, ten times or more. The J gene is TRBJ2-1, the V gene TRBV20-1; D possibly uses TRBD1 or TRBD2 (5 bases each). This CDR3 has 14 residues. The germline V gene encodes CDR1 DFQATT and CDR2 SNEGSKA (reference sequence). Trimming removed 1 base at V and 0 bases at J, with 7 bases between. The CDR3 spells CSARAGHSYNEQFF. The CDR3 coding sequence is TGCAGTGCTAGAGCGGGGCACTCCTACAATGAGCAGTTCTTC.

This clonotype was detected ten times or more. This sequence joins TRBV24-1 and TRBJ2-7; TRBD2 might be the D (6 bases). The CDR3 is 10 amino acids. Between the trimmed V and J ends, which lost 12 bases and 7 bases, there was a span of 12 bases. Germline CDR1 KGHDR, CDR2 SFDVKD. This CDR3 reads CAPRGSEQYF. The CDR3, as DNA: TGTGCCCCCCGGGGGAGTGAGCAGTACTTC.

For the CDR3, the DNA is TGTGCCAGCAGCCAAACAAGGGACAGGCTCTACGAGCAGTACTTC. As protein: CASSQTRDRLYEQYF. The chain recombines TRBV14 with TRBJ2-7, with 8 positions matching TRBD1. Per the germline V gene, CDR1 is SGHDN and CDR2 is FVKESK. V was clipped by 2 bases and J by 3 bases; unmatched bases: 6. CDR3 length equals 15 residues.

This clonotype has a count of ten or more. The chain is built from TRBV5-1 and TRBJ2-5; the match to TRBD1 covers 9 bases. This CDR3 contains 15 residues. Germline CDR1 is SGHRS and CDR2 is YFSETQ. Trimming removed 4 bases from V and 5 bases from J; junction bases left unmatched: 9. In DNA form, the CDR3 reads TGCGCCAGCAGCCCCAGGACAGGGGCACGGGAGACCCAGTACTTC. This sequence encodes CASSPRTGARETQYF. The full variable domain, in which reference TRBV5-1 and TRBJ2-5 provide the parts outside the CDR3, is KAGVTQTPRYLIKTRGQQVTLSCSPISGHRSVSWYQQTPGQGLQFLFEYFSETQRNKGNFPGRFSGRQFSNSRSEMNVSTLELGDSALYLCASSPRTGARETQYFGPGTRLLVL.

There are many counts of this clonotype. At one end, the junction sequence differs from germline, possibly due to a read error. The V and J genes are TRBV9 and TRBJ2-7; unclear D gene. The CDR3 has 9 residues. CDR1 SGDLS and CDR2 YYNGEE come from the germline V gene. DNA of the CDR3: TGTGCCAGCAGCCCCGCCAGGAGCTTC. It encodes CASSPARSF.

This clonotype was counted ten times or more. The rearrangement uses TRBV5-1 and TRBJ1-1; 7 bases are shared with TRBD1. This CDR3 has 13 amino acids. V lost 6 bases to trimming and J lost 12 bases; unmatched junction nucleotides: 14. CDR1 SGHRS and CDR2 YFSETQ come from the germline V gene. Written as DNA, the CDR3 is TGCGCCAGCATAGAGGGGGCCGAAGGAGAATCTTTCTTT. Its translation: CASIEGAEGESFF. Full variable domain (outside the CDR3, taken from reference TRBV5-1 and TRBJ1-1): KAGVTQTPRYLIKTRGQQVTLSCSPISGHRSVSWYQQTPGQGLQFLFEYFSETQRNKGNFPGRFSGRQFSNSRSEMNVSTLELGDSALYLCASIEGAEGESFFGQGTRLTVV.

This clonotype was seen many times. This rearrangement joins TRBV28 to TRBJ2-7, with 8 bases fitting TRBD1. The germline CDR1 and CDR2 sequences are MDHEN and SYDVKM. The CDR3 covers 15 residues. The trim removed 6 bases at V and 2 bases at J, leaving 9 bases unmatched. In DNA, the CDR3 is TGTGCCAGCAGACCAACAGGGGGGTTACCCTACGAGCAGTACTTC. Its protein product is CASRPTGGLPYEQYF.

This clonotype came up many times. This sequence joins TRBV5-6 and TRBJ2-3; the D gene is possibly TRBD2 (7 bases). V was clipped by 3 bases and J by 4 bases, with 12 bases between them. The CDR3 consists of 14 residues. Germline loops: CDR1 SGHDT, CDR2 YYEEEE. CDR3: CASSYGGAADTQYF. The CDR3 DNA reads TGTGCCAGCAGCTATGGGGGGGCGGCAGATACGCAGTATTTT.

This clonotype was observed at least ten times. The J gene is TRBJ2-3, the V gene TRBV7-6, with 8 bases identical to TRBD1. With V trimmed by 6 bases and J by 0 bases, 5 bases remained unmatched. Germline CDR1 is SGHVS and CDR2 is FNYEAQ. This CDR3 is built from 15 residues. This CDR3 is CASRGQALSTDTQYF. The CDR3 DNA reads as TGTGCCAGCAGGGGACAGGCCCTTAGCACAGATACGCAGTATTTT.

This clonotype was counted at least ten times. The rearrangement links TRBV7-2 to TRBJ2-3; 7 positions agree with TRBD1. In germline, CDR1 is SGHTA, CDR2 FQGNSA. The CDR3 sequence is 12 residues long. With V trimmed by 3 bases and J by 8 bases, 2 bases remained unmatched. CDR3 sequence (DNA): TGTGCCAGCAGCTTCAACAGGGGTACGCAGTATTTT. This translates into CASSFNRGTQYF.

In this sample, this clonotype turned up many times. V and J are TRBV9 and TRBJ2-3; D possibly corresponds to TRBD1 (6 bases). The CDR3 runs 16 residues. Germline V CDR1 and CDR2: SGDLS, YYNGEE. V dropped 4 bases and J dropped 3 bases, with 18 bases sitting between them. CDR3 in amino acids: CASSPRDTLGTDTQYF. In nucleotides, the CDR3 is TGTGCCAGCAGCCCCCGGGACACCCTGGGGACAGATACGCAGTATTTT.

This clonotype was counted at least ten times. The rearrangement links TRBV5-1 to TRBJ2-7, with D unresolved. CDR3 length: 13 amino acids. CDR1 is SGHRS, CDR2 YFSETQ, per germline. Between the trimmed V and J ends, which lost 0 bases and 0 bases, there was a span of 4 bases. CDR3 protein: CASSLDNSYEQYF. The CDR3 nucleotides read TGCGCCAGCAGCTTGGACAACTCCTACGAGCAGTACTTC.

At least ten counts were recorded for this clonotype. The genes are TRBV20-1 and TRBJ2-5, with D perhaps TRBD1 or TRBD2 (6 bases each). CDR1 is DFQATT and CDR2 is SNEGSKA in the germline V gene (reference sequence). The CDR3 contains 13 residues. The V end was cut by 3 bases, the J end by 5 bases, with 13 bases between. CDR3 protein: CSASPGARETQYF. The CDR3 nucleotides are TGCAGTGCTAGCCCGGGGGCGCGGGAGACCCAGTACTTC.

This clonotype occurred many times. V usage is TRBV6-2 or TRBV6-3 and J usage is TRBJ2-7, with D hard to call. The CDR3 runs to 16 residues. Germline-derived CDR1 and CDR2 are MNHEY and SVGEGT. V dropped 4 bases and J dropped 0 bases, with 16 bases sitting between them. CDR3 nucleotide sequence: TGTGCCAGCAGTTCCCCGAGGTCGGGTAGCTCCTACGAGCAGTACTTC. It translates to CASSSPRSGSSYEQYF.

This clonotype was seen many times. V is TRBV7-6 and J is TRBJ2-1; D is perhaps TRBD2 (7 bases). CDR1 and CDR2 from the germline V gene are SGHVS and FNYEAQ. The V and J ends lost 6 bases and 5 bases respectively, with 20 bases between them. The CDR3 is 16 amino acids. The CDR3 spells CASSSGLSGTNNEQFF. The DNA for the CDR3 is TGTGCCAGCAGTTCGGGCCTGAGCGGGACAAACAATGAGCAGTTCTTC.

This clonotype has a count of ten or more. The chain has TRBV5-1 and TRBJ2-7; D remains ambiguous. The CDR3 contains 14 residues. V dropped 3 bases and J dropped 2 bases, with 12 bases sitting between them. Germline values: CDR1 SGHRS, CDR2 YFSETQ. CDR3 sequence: CASSSLDRTYEQYF. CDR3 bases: TGCGCCAGCAGCTCTTTGGACCGGACCTACGAGCAGTACTTC.